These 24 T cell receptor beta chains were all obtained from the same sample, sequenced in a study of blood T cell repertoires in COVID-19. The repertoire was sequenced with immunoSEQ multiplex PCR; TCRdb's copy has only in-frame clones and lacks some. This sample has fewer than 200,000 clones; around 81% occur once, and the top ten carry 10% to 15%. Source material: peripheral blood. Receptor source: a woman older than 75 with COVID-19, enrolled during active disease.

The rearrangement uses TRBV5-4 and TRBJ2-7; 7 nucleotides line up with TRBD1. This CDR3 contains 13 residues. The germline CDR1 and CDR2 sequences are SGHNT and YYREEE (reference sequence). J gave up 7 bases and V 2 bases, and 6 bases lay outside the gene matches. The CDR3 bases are TGTGCCAGCAGCTTAGGACAGGCGCGGGAGCAGTACTTC. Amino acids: CASSLGQAREQYF.

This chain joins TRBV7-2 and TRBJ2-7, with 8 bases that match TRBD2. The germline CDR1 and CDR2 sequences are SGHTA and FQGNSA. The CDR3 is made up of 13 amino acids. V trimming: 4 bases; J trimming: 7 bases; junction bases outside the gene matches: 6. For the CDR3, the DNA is TGTGCCAGCAGCTCGACTAGCGCGGGGGAGCAGTACTTC. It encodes CASSSTSAGEQYF.

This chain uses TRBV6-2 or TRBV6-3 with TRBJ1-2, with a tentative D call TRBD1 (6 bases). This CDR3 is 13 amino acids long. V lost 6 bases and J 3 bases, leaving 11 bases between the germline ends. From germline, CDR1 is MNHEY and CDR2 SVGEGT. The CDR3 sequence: CASSNRQDYGYTF. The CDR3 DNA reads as TGTGCCAGCAGCAATCGACAGGACTATGGCTACACCTTC.

CDR3 region: CASSYSLLAGGELFF. Here the CDR3 DNA reads TGTGCCAGCAGTTACTCGTTGCTAGCGGGCGGGGAGCTGTTTTTT. The rearrangement uses TRBV6-5 and TRBJ2-2; 8 bases line up with TRBD2. This CDR3 has 15 residues. V trimming: 0 bases; J trimming: 7 bases; junction bases outside the gene matches: 4. Germline CDR1 MNHEY, CDR2 SVGAGI.

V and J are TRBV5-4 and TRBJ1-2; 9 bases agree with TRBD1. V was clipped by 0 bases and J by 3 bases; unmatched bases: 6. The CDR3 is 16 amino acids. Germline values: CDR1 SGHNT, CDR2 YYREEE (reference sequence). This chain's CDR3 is CASSLGWTGEDYGYTF. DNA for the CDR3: TGTGCCAGCAGCTTGGGTTGGACAGGGGAGGACTATGGCTACACCTTC. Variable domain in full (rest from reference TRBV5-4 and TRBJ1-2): ETGVTQSPTHLIKTRGQQVTLRCSSQSGHNTVSWYQQALGQGPQFIFQYYREEENGRGNFPPRFSGLQFPNYSSELNVNALELDDSALYLCASSLGWTGEDYGYTFGSGTRLTVV.

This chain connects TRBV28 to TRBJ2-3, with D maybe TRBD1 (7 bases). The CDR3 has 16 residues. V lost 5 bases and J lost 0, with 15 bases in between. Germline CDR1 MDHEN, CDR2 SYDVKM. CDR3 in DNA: TGTGCCAGCAGTCAGGCGGGGACAGCCAGCACAGATACGCAGTATTTT. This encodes CASSQAGTASTDTQYF.

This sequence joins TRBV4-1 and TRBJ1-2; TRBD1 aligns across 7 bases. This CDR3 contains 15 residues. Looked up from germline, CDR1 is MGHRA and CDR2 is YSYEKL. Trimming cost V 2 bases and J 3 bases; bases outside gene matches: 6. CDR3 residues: CASSQLPGQDYGYTF. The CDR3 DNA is TGCGCCAGCAGCCAACTCCCAGGACAGGACTATGGCTACACCTTC.

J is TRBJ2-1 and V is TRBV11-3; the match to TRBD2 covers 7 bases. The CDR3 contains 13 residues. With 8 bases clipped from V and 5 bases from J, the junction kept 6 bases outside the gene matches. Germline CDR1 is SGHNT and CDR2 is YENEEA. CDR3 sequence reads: CASGLGANNEQFF. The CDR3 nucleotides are TGTGCCAGCGGACTAGGAGCCAACAATGAGCAGTTCTTC.

CDR3 sequence (DNA): TGTGCCAGCTCACCCTCCGGGACAGCGAACTATGGCTACACCTTC. This translates into CASSPSGTANYGYTF. V usage is TRBV18 and J usage is TRBJ1-2; TRBD1 aligns across 7 bases. V trimming: 3 bases; J trimming: 2 bases; junction bases outside the gene matches: 6. Germline-derived CDR1 and CDR2 are KGHSH and LQKENI. The CDR3 extends over 15 amino acids.

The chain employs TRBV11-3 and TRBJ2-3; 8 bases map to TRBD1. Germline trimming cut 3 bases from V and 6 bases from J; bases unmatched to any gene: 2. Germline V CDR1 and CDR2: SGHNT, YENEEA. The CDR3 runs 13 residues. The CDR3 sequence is CASSFQGADTQYF. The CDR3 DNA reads TGTGCCAGCAGCTTCCAGGGGGCGGATACGCAGTATTTT.

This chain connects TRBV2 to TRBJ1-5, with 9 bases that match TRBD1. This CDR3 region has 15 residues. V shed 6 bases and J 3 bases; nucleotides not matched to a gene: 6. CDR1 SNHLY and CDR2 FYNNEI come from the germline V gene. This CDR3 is CASRRTGEPNQPQHF. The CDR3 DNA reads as TGTGCCAGCAGACGGACAGGGGAGCCCAATCAGCCCCAGCATTTT.

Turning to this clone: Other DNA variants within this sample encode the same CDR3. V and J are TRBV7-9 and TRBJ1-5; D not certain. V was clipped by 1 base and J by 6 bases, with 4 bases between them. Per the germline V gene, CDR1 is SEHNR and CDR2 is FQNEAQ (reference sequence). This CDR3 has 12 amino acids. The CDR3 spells CASSLGAQPQHF. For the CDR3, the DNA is TGTGCCAGCAGCTTAGGGGCTCAGCCCCAGCATTTT.

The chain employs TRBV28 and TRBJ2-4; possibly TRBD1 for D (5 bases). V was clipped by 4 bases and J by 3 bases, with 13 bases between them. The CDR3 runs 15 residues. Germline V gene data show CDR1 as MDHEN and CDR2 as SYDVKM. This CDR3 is CASSSPTGYKNIQYF. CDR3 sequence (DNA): TGTGCCAGCAGTTCCCCAACAGGTTACAAAAACATTCAGTACTTC.

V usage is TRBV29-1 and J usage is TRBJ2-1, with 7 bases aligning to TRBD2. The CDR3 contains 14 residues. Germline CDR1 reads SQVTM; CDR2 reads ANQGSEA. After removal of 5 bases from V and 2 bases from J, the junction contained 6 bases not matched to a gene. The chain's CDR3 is CSVIGGSPYNEQFF. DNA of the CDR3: TGCAGCGTTATCGGCGGGAGCCCCTACAATGAGCAGTTCTTC.

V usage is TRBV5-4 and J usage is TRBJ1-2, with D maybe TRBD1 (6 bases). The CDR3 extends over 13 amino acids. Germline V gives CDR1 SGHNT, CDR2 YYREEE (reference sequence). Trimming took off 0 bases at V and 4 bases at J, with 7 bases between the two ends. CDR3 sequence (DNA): TGTGCCAGCAGCTTGGAGACAGGCTATGGCTACACCTTC. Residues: CASSLETGYGYTF.

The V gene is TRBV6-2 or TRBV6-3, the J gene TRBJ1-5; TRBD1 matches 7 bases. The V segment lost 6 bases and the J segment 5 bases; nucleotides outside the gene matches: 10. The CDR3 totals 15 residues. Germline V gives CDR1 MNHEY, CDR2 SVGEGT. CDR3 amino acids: CASSPQGRWDQPQHF. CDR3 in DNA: TGTGCCAGCAGCCCACAGGGGAGGTGGGATCAGCCCCAGCATTTT.

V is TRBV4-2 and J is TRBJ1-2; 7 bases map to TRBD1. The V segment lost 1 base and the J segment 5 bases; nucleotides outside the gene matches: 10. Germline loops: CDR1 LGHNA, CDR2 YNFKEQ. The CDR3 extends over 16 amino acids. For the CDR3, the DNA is TGTGCCAGCAGCCAAGTGGGTCAGGGGGACGGATATGGCTACACCTTC. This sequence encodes CASSQVGQGDGYGYTF.

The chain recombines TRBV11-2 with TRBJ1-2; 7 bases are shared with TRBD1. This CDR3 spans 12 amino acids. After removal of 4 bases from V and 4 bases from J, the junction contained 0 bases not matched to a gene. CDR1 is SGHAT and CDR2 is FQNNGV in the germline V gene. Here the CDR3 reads CASSSGGYGYTF. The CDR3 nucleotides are TGTGCCAGCAGCTCAGGGGGCTATGGCTACACCTTC.

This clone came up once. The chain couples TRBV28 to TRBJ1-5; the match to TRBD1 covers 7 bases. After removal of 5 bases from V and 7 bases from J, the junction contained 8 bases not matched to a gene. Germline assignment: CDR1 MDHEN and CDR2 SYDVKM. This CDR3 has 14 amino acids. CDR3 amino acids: CASSQQGFGQPQHF. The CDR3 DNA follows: TGTGCCAGCAGTCAACAGGGGTTTGGGCAGCCCCAGCATTTT.

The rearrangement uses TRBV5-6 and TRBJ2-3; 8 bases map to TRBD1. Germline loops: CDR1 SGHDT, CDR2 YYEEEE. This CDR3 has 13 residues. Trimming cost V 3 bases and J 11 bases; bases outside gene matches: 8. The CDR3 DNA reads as TGTGCCAGCAGCTCGCAGGGGGCTGGCTTGCAGTATTTT. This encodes CASSSQGAGLQYF.

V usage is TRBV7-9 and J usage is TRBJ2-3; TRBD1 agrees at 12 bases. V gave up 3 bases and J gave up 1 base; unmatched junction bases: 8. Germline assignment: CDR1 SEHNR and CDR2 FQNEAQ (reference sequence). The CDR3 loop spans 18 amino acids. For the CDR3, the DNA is TGTGCCAGCAGCTTGGGACAGGGGGCGGAGGAGGGCACAGATACGCAGTATTTT. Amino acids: CASSLGQGAEEGTDTQYF. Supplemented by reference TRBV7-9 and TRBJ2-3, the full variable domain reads DTGVSQNPRHKITKRGQNVTFRCDPISEHNRLYWYRQTLGQGPEFLTYFQNEAQLEKSRLLSDRFSAERPKGSFSTLEIQRTEQGDSAMYLCASSLGQGAEEGTDTQYFGPGTRLTVL.

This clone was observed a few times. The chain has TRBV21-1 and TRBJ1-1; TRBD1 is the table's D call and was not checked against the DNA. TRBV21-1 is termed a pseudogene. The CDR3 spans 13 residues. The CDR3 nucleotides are TGTGCCAGGTTTGACAGGGGCAACACTGAAGCTTTCTTT. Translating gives CARFDRGNTEAFF.

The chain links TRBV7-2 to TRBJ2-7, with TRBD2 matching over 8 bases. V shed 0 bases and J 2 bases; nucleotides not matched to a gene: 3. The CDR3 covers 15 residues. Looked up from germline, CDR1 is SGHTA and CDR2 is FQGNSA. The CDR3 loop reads CASSLASGVTYEQYF. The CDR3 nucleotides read TGTGCCAGCAGCTTAGCTAGCGGGGTTACCTACGAGCAGTACTTC.

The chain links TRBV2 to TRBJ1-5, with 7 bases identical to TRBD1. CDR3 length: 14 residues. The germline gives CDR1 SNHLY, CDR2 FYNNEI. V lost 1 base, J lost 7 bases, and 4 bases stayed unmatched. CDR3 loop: CASSEEGAWQPQHF. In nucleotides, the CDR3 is TGTGCCAGCAGTGAAGAGGGGGCTTGGCAGCCCCAGCATTTT.